This T cell receptor (beta chain) was recovered during a study of cytomegalovirus exposure and HLA in healthy donors (dated by TCRdb to between 2016 and 2019). Background for the entire study: According to a later analysis, one platform produced both the 120 validation repertoires and the 666 repertoires of the first cohort. The study aimed to test whether signatures of past pathogen exposure could be identified by cataloging public T cell receptors. A separate validation cohort of more than 100 different subjects was used in addition to the roughly 670-subject first cohort. High-throughput TCR immunosequencing, statistical association of individual TCRs with disease status, and machine learning were combined to predict cytomegalovirus infection status.

Based on the germline V gene, the CDR1 and CDR2 sequences are SGHAT and FQNNGV. Trimming takes 4 bases from V and 15 bases from J, and the germline ends sit 10 bases apart. The CDR3 holds 10 amino acids from the cysteine to the phenylalanine. The entry retains the CDR3 DNA only, 30 bases that are in frame from base 1. Results and caveats for the whole study, not just this receptor: A few of the identified cytomegalovirus-associated TCR beta chains were confirmed in vitro to be specific for cytomegalovirus antigens. A later analysis found that TCRs clustered in the first cohort also tended to co-occur in the roughly 110 validation repertoires, with about 94% of cluster scores above 0. The validation cohort had no HLA typing available for a later analysis, so co-occurrence within that cohort was assessed over all 120 or so repertoires. The study gave a list of 150 to 200 TCR beta chains associated with cytomegalovirus. The classifier was reported to diagnose cytomegalovirus status with high specificity and sensitivity in both the original and validation cohorts. Across donors, most TCR sequences were observed very rarely, whereas some public TCRs were present in many individuals. According to the authors, the approach could potentially be generalized to other disease states and immunological phenotypes.

Of note for this clone: The clone's antigen remains unknown. Base-call qualities are not available, and no considerably larger clone is one nucleotide away.

Separate from the approximately 690-subject first cohort, the validation cohort of about 110 subjects was the group to which the donors belonged. The method was the immunoSEQ multiplex PCR assay. The source study handled its data this way. A statistical classification framework was built to diagnose cytomegalovirus status from the catalog of TCR beta chain sequences. Not all clones reach the TCRdb copy of this immuneACCESS table, which keeps in-frame sequences only. Checked studies attribute under half of the gap to unresolved V genes and leave the rest unexplained. V, J and clone size reflect that table, while D and trimming were determined from the DNA. The sample data list some 320,000 clones, and around 90% of these were observed just once. The ten largest make up over 1% of the sample.

Recombination joined TRBV11-2 with TRBJ2-1; no D gene can be assigned with confidence. Sequencing was done on a sample of PBMCs. The source is a woman between 25 and 40 years old in good health and CMV-seropositive. The CDR3 sequence is CASSSNLAFF. The DNA sequence is as follows: TGTGCCAGCAGCTCGAACCTCGCGTTCTTC.